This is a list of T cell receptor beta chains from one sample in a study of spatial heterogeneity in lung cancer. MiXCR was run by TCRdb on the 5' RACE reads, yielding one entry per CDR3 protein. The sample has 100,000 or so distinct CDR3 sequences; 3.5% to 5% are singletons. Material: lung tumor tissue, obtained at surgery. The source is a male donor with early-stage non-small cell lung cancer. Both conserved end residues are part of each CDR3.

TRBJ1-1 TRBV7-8 CASSPQGARTEAFF
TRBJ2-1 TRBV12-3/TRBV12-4 CASSQGQGARNEQFF
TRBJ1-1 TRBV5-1 CASSASQGYTEAFF
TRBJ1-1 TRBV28 CASSPGGPTEAFF
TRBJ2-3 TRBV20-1 CSAALGLAGGGGTDTQYF
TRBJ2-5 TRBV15 CATSGGPQETQYF
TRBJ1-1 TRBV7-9 CASSLLGTGQIMNTEAFF
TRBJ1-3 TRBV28 CASTSRSSGNTIYF
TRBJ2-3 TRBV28 CASSFWQRSGTDTQYF
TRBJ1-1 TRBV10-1 CASSETATGDTEAFF
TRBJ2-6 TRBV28 CASSLLGPSGANVLTF
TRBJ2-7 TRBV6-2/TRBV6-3 CASSLSAGQYF
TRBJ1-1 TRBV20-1 CSSGMNTEAFF
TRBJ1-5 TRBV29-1 CSAQGQARAGGQPQHF
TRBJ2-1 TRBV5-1 CASSAGLAGGVWSYNEQFF
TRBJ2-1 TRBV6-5 CATARRHEQFF
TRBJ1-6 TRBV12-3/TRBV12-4 CASSPRQGNSPLHF
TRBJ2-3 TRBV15 CATSPRKGEGTDTQYF
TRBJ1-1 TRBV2 CASSPQGFNTEAFF
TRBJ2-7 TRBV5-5 CASSLDGTSGTEQYF
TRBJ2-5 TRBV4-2 CASSQASGDLETQYF
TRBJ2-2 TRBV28 CASCAAGFNTGELFF
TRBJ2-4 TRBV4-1 CASPRCGSLAKNIQYF
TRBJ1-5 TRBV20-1 CSASGSQSGNQPQHF
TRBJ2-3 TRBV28 CASSRILAGSATDTQYF
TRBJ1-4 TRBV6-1 CASSLTGRDEKLFF
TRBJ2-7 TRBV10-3 CAISSSGTENYEQYF
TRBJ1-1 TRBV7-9 CASSLGARRGLGTEAFF
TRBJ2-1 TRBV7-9 CASSPPGGRNNEQFF
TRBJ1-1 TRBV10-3 CAISPRDRGEAFF
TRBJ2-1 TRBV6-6 CASSYPGASGYNEQFF
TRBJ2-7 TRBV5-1 CASSARLAFNEQYF
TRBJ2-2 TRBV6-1 CASSRRGAPNTGELFF
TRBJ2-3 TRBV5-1 CASRLRGASDTQYF
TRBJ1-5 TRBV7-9 CASSLGGHSQPQHF
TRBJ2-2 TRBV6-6 CASSYSGSRSTGELFF